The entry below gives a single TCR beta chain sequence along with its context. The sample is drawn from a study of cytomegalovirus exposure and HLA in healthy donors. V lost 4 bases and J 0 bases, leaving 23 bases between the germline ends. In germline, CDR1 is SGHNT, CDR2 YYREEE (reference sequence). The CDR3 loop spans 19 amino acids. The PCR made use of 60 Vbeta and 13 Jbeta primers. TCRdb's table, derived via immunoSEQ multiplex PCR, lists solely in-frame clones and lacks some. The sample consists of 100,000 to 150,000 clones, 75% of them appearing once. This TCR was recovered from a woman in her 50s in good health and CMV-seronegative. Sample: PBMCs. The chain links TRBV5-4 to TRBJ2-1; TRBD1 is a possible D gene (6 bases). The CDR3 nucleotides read TGTGCCAGCAGCAGCTCCAGGGGATTACTAGTCCGCTCCTACAATGAGCAGTTCTTC. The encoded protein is CASSSSRGLLVRSYNEQFF. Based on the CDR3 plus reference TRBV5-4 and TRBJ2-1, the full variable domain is ETGVTQSPTHLIKTRGQQVTLRCSSQSGHNTVSWYQQALGQGPQFIFQYYREEENGRGNFPPRFSGLQFPNYSSELNVNALELDDSALYLCASSSSRGLLVRSYNEQFFGPGTRLTVL.